These T cell receptor beta chains were read from a single sample in a study of blood T cell repertoires in COVID-19. Method: immunoSEQ multiplex PCR; TCRdb's copy keeps in-frame clones and lacks some. The sample records tens of thousands of clones, approximately 89% being singletons. The sequenced sample consisted of peripheral blood. Every receptor here comes from a man between 45 and 60 years old with acute or convalescent COVID-19. Each CDR3 is given with its conserved first and last residue. D genes are given only for firm matches. Clone sizes are given selectively: once, few, many, or a class where the clone is expanded.

j_call v_call clone_size d_call cdr3_nt cdr3_aa
TRBJ2-6 TRBV19 . . TGTGCCAGTAGTTCCCTTCCGTCTGGGGCCAACGTCCTGACTTTC CASSSLPSGANVLTF
TRBJ2-1 TRBV7-9 . . TGTGCCAGCAGCTTAGACAATAACAATGAGCAGTTCTTC CASSLDNNNEQFF
TRBJ1-5 TRBV2 . TRBD1 TGTGCCAGCAGGAGGGGGCAGGGAATGAGCAATCAGCCCCAGCATTTT CASRRGQGMSNQPQHF
TRBJ2-3 TRBV6-4 . TRBD2 TGTGCCAGCAGTGAAGCGGGGGCTAGCACAGATACGCAGTATTTT CASSEAGASTDTQYF
TRBJ1-6 TRBV9 once . TGTGCCAGCAGCGTAGATTTGCGGAATGGTTCACCCCTCCACTTT CASSVDLRNGSPLHF
TRBJ1-2 TRBV5-6 once . TGTGCCAGCAGCTTTGGGGAGGCGGATGGCTACACCTTC CASSFGEADGYTF
TRBJ2-7 TRBV11-2 . TRBD2 TGTGCCAGCACCGGGACTAGCGGAATTTCTCAGTCTAGCGAGCAGTACTTC CASTGTSGISQSSEQYF
TRBJ2-3 TRBV10-3 . TRBD2 TGTGCCATCAGTGAGTCAAGCGGGAGGAGCACAGATACGCAGTATTTT CAISESSGRSTDTQYF
TRBJ1-2 TRBV4-2 . TRBD1 TGTGCCAGCAGCCATGTGGACAGGGGAGGTGGCTACACCTTC CASSHVDRGGGYTF
TRBJ1-2 TRBV6-5 . TRBD1 TGTGCCAGCAGTCCCAGGGGGAGTGATGGCTACACCTTC CASSPRGSDGYTF
TRBJ2-3 TRBV5-5 . TRBD2 TGTGCCAGCAGCTCGAGACTAGCGGGGCACACAGATACGCAGTATTTT CASSSRLAGHTDTQYF
TRBJ1-5 TRBV6-1 . TRBD1 TGTGCCAGCAGTGAACCTCGCAGGGGGGTAAGGGGCAATCAGCCCCAGCATTTT CASSEPRRGVRGNQPQHF
TRBJ1-2 TRBV2 . TRBD1 TGTGCCAGCAGTGGACAGGGTCAGTATGGCTACACCTTC CASSGQGQYGYTF
TRBJ1-5 TRBV18 . TRBD1 TGTGCCAGCTCACTCAGGGGGCCCCCCAATCAGCCCCAGCATTTT CASSLRGPPNQPQHF
TRBJ2-3 TRBV18 . . TGTGCCAGCTCACCAGTGGGTAGCGGCACAGATACGCAGTATTTT CASSPVGSGTDTQYF